The clone carrying this T cell receptor (beta chain) was detected a few times. CDR3 length: 14 residues. Trimming removed 4 bases from V and 1 base from J, with 10 bases in between. The V gene's germline CDR1 is LGHDT and CDR2 YNNKEL (reference sequence). This sample was taken from a study of T-cell reconstitution after alpha-beta-depleted transplantation in children. Researchers prepared the TCRbeta library using unique molecular identifiers, the study reports. From the PCR reads, TCRdb called clonotypes with MiXCR, one entry per CDR3 protein. There are under 450,000 distinct CDR3 sequences in the sample; about 14% occur only once, and 4.3% lies in the top ten.

The chain couples TRBV3-1 to TRBJ1-1; D gene ambiguous. The sample consisted of PBMCs, taken from the stem cell graft. The sequence came from a human donor who donated a stem cell graft to a child with Fanconi anemia. CDR3 coding DNA: TGTGCCAGCAGCCCATTCGGACCGAACACTGAAGCTTTCTTT. Translation gives CASSPFGPNTEAFF. The full variable domain, its missing parts supplied by reference TRBV3-1 and TRBJ1-1, is DTAVSQTPKYLVTQMGNDKSIKCEQNLGHDTMYWYKQDSKKFLKIMFSYNNKELIINETVPNRFSPKSPDKAHLNLHINSLELGDSAVYFCASSPFGPNTEAFFGQGTRLTVV.